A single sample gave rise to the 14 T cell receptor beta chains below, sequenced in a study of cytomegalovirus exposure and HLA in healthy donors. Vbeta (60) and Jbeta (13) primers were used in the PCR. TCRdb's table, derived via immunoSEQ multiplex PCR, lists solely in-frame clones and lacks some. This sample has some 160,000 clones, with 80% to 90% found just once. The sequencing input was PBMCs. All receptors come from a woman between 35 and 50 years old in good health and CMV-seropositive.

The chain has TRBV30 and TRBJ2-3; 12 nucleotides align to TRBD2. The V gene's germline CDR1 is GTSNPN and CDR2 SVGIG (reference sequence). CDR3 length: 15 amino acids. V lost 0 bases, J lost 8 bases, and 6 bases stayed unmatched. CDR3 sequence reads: CAWSVASGGAGTQYF. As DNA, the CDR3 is TGTGCCTGGAGTGTCGCTAGCGGGGGGGCTGGTACGCAGTATTTT.

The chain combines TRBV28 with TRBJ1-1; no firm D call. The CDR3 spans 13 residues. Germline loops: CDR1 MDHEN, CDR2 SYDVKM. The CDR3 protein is CAVAVELNTEAFF. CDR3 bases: TGTGCGGTCGCGGTAGAATTGAACACTGAAGCTTTCTTT. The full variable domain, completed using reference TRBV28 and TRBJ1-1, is DVKVTQSSRYLVKRTGEKVFLECVQDMDHENMFWYRQDPGLGLRLIYFSYDVKMKEKGDIPEGYSVSREKKERFSLILESASTNQTSMYLCAVAVELNTEAFFGQGTRLTVV.

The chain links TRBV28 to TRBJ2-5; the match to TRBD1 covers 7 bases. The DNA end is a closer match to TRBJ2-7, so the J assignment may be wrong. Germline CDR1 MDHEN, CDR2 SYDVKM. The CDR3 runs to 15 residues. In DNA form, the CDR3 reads TGTGCCAGCAGTCCCGGGACAGTACTCCCCTACGAGCAGTACTTC. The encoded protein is CASSPGTVLPYEQYF.

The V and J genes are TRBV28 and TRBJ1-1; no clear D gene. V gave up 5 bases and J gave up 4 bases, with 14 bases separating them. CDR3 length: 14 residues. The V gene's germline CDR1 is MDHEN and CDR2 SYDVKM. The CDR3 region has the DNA TGTGCCAGCAGTCTAATAGGTCGGGGCACTGAAGCTTTCTTT. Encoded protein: CASSLIGRGTEAFF. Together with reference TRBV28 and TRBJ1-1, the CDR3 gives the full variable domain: DVKVTQSSRYLVKRTGEKVFLECVQDMDHENMFWYRQDPGLGLRLIYFSYDVKMKEKGDIPEGYSVSREKKERFSLILESASTNQTSMYLCASSLIGRGTEAFFGQGTRLTVV.

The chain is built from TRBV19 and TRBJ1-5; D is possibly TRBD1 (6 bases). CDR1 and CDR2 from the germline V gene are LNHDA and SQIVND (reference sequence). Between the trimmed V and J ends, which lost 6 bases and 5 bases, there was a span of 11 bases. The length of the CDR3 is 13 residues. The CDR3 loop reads CASSPGQYQPQHF. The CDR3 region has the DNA TGTGCCAGTAGCCCTGGACAGTATCAGCCCCAGCATTTT.

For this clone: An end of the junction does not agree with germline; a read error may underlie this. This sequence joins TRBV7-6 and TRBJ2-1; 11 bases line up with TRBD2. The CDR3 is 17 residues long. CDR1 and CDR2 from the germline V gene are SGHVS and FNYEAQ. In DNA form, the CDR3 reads TGTGCCAGCAGCTTATGGTCTGGACTAGCGGGTGACAATGGGCAGTTCTTC. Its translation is CASSLWSGLAGDNGQFF. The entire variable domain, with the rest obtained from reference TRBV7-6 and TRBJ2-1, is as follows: GAGVSQSPRYKVTKRGQDVALRCDPISGHVSLYWYRQALGQGPEFLTYFNYEAQQDKSGLPNDRFSAERPEGSISTLTIQRTEQRDSAMYRCASSLWSGLAGDNGQFFGPGTRLTVL.

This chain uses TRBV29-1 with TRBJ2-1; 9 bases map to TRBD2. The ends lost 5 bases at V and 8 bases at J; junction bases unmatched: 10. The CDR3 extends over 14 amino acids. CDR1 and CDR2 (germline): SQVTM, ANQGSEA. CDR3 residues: CSVIAAGGPYEQFF. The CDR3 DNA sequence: TGCAGCGTTATTGCGGCGGGGGGGCCCTATGAGCAGTTCTTC.

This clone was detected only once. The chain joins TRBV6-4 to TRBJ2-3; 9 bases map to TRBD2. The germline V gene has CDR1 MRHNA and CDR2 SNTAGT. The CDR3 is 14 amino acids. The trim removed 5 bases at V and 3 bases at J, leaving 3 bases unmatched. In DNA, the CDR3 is TGTGCCAGCAGTAGCGGGGGGCGGACAGATACGCAGTATTTT. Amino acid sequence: CASSSGGRTDTQYF.

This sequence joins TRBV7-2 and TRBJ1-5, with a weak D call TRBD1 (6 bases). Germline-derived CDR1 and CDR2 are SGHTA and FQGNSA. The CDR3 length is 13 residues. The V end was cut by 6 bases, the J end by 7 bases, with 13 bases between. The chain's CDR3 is CASSQGGGQPQHF. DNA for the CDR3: TGTGCCAGCAGTCAAGGGGGTGGGCAGCCCCAGCATTTT.

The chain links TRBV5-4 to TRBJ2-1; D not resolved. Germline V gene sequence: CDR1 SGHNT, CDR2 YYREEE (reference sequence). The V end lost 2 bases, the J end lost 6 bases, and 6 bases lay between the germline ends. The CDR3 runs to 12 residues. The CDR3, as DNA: TGTGCCAGCAGCTTCGACACCAATGAGCAGTTCTTC. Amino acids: CASSFDTNEQFF.

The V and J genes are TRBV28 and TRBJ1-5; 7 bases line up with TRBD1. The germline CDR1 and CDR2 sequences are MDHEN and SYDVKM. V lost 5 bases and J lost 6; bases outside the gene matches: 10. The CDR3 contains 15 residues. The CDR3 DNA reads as TGTGCCAGCAGTCCCATCGACAGGGACGGTCAGCCCCAGCATTTT. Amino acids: CASSPIDRDGQPQHF.

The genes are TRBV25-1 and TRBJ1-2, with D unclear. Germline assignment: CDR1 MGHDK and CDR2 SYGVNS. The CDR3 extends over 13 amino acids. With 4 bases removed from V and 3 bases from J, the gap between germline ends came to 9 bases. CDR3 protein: CASSGLAHYGYTF. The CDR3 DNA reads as TGTGCCAGCAGTGGACTCGCCCACTATGGCTACACCTTC.

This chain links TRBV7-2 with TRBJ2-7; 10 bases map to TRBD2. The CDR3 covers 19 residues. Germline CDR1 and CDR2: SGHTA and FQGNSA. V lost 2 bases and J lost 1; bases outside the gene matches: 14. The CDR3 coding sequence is TGTGCCAGCAGCTTAAGTATAGGGTCTAGCGGGGGCCGATCCTACGAGCAGTACTTC. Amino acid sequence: CASSLSIGSSGGRSYEQYF.

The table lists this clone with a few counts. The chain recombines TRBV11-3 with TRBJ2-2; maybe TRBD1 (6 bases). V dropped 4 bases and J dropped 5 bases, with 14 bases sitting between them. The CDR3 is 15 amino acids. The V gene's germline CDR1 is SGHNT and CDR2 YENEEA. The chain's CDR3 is CASSSTAGETGELFF. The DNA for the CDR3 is TGTGCCAGCAGCTCGACAGCAGGGGAGACCGGGGAGCTGTTTTTT.